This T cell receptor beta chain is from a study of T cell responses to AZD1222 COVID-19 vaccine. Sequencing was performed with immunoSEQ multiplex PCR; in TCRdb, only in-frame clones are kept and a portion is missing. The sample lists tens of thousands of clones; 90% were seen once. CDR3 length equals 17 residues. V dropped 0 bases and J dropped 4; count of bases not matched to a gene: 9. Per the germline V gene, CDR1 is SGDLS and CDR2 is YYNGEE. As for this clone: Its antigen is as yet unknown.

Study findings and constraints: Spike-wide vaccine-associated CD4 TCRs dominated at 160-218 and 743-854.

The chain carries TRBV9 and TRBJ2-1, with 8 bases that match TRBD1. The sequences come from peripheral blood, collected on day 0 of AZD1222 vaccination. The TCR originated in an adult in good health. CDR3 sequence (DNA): TGTGCCAGCAGCGTAGTCCCCGGGCAGGGGGCGTACAATGAGCAGTTCTTC. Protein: CASSVVPGQGAYNEQFF.